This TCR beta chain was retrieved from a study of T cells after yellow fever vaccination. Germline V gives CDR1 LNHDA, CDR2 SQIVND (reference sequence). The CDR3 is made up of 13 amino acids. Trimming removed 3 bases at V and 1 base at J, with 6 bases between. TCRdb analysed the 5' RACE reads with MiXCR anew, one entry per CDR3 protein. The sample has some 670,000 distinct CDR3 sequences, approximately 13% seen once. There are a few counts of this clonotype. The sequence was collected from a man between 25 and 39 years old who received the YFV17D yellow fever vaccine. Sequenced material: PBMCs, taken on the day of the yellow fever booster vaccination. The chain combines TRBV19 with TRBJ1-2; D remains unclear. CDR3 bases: TGTGCCAGTAGTATTAATGGTAACTATGGCTACACCTTC. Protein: CASSINGNYGYTF.